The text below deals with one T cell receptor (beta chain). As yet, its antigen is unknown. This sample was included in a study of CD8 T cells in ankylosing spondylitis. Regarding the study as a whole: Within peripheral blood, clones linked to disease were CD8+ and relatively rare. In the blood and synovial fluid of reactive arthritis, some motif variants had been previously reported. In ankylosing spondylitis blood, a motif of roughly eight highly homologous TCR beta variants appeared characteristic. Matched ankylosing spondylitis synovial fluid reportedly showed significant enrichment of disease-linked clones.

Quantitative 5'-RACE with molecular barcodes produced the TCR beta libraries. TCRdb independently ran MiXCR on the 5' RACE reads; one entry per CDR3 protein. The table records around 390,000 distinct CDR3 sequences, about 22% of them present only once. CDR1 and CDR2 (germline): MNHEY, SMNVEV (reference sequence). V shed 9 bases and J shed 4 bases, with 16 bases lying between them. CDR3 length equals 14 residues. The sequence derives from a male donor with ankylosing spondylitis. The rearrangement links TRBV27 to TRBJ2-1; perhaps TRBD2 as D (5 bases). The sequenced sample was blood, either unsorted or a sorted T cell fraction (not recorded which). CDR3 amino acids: CASQLVLGYNEQFF. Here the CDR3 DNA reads TGTGCCAGTCAACTAGTTTTAGGATACAATGAGCAGTTCTTC.